What follows is one T cell receptor (beta chain) and its context. This specimen includes other DNA sequences encoding the same CDR3. The sample comes from a study of T cell changes during pregnancy in multiple sclerosis. Clones were sequenced by immunoSEQ multiplex PCR, and TCRdb holds only the in-frame ones, with some missing. The sample yields under 130,000 clones, approximately 93% seen once. This material consisted of peripheral blood, taken after pregnancy. The clonotype was recovered from a female donor with multiple sclerosis, enrolled in a pregnancy study.

Here the CDR3 DNA reads TGTGCCAGCAGCGTAGGGCAGGGGAACACTGAAGCTTTCTTT. Translation gives CASSVGQGNTEAFF. The genes are TRBV9 and TRBJ1-1; TRBD1 is a possible D gene (5 bases). Trimming removed 0 bases at V and 1 base at J, with 7 bases between. Germline values: CDR1 SGDLS, CDR2 YYNGEE. The CDR3 contains 14 residues.